The T cell receptor beta chain under discussion was sequenced for a study of cytomegalovirus exposure and HLA in healthy donors. About the research overall: Earlier results showed roughly 120 million unique TCR beta sequences derived from approximately 170 million T cells. A data release that came early held tens of millions of unique TCRs from HLA-typed donors. In terms of ancestry, the Caucasian-associated cluster contained roughly 80% of the 300 to 400 genotyped donors.

J lost 2 bases, V lost 4 bases, and 7 bases had no gene match. Germline assignment: CDR1 SGDLS and CDR2 YYNGEE. The CDR3 is 16 residues long. The study ran its PCR with 60 Vbeta and 13 Jbeta primers. Assay: immunoSEQ multiplex PCR; the TCRdb copy retains only in-frame clones and omits some. This sample's clone table lists some 200,000 clones. This cohort consisted of healthy bone marrow donors. The specimen was PBMCs. V and J are TRBV9 and TRBJ2-3; 10 bases match TRBD1. This receptor was obtained from a man aged 25 to 45 in good health and CMV-seronegative. The CDR3: CASSSRQGAPTDTQYF. The CDR3 DNA reads as TGTGCCAGCAGCTCCCGACAGGGGGCTCCCACAGATACGCAGTATTTT.